This passage covers 28 T cell receptor beta chains from one sample sequenced in a study of T cells in tuberculosis. Regarding time point: new active TB diagnosis, blood taken before or within 7 days of starting treatment. Libraries were prepared by immunoSEQ multiplex PCR; TCRdb keeps only in-frame clonotypes and omits some of them. The table lists 25,000 to 35,000 clones, around 90% of them singletons. Sequences were derived from PBMCs, sampled at tuberculosis diagnosis. All receptors derive from an adult with tuberculosis.

In nucleotides, the CDR3 is TGTGCCAGCACAAGGGACAGGGCGAACACTGAAGCTTTCTTT. Residues: CASTRDRANTEAFF. The chain is built from TRBV25-1 and TRBJ1-1; 9 nucleotides agree with TRBD1. The germline gives CDR1 MGHDK, CDR2 SYGVNS. With 7 bases clipped from V and 1 base from J, the junction kept 4 bases outside the gene matches. The CDR3 sequence is 14 residues long.

For the CDR3, the DNA is TGTGCCAGCAGTCTTATAGCGGGAGCATACGAGCAGTACTTC. It encodes CASSLIAGAYEQYF. The genes are TRBV27 and TRBJ2-7, with 9 bases identical to TRBD2. V was pared by 5 bases and J by 4 bases, with 6 bases of the junction left unmatched. The CDR3 length is 14 residues. The V gene's germline CDR1 is MNHEY and CDR2 SMNVEV (reference sequence).

V gene TRBV18 combines with J gene TRBJ1-3; D remains unclear. The V gene lost 3 bases and the J gene lost 7 bases, with 19 bases spanning the gap. Germline lookup yields CDR1 KGHSH and CDR2 LQKENI. The CDR3 runs to 16 residues. CDR3 residues: CASSPRTLGEGNTIYF. In DNA form, the CDR3 reads TGTGCCAGCTCACCCAGGACCCTCGGGGAAGGGAACACCATATATTTT.

The chain carries TRBV2 and TRBJ1-5; D remains ambiguous. The germline V gene encodes CDR1 SNHLY and CDR2 FYNNEI. V was cut by 2 bases and J by 0 bases, with 14 bases left in between. The CDR3 runs 17 residues. The CDR3 DNA reads TGTGCCAGCAGTGAAAGCTTGGAACAGCCTAGCAATCAGCCCCAGCATTTT. Amino acid sequence: CASSESLEQPSNQPQHF. The whole variable domain, remainder taken from reference TRBV2 and TRBJ1-5, is EPEVTQTPSHQVTQMGQEVILRCVPISNHLYFYWYRQILGQKVEFLVSFYNNEISEKSEIFDDQFSVERPDGSNFTLKIRSTKLEDSAMYFCASSESLEQPSNQPQHFGDGTRLSIL.

The V call is TRBV28, the J call TRBJ2-2; TRBD1 aligns across 9 bases. Looked up from germline, CDR1 is MDHEN and CDR2 is SYDVKM. V shed 3 bases, J shed 6 bases, and the junction held 8 bases outside the gene matches. CDR3 length equals 16 residues. CDR3 in amino acids: CASSFPGTGQPGELFF. The CDR3 bases are TGTGCCAGCAGTTTCCCCGGGACAGGGCAGCCCGGGGAGCTGTTTTTT.

This chain uses TRBV15 with TRBJ2-7, with 14 bases matching TRBD2. CDR1 and CDR2 from the germline V gene are LNHNV and YYDKDF (reference sequence). There are 20 residues in the CDR3. V was pared by 0 bases and J by 5 bases, with 15 bases of the junction left unmatched. CDR3 sequence: CATSRDWLTSGRARENEQYF. DNA of the CDR3: TGTGCCACCAGCAGAGATTGGCTGACTAGCGGGAGGGCCCGAGAGAACGAGCAGTACTTC.

This chain joins TRBV7-2 and TRBJ1-2, with a possible D match to TRBD1 (5 bases). The V gene's germline CDR1 is SGHTA and CDR2 FQGNSA. The CDR3 spans 14 residues. Trimming stripped 0 bases from V and 7 bases from J, with 12 bases between. This CDR3 is CASSLAGVYLGYTF. The CDR3 DNA reads TGTGCCAGCAGCTTAGCAGGGGTTTACCTTGGCTACACCTTC. The complete variable domain, with remaining parts taken from reference TRBV7-2 and TRBJ1-2, reads GAGVSQSPSNKVTEKGKDVELRCDPISGHTALYWYRQSLGQGLEFLIYFQGNSAPDKSGLPSDRFSAERTGGSVSTLTIQRTQQEDSAVYLCASSLAGVYLGYTFGSGTRLTVV.

The genes are TRBV10-3 and TRBJ1-5, with a possible D match to TRBD1 (5 bases). Germline V gene lookup returns CDR1 ENHRY and CDR2 SYGVKD. The V gene lost 4 bases and the J gene lost 5 bases, with 9 bases spanning the gap. The CDR3 runs to 13 residues. This CDR3 is CAISVTGDQPQHF. CDR3 bases: TGTGCCATCAGTGTAACAGGAGATCAGCCCCAGCATTTT.

The rearrangement joins TRBV4-1 to TRBJ1-4; D is uncertain. V was cut by 1 base and J by 3 bases, with 15 bases left in between. The CDR3 totals 17 residues. Looked up from germline, CDR1 is MGHRA and CDR2 is YSYEKL. DNA for the CDR3: TGCGCCAGCAGCCAAGTCCCCCTCGCATCGGCTAATGAAAAACTGTTTTTT. Protein sequence: CASSQVPLASANEKLFF.

J is TRBJ2-3 and V is TRBV2; 9 bases fit TRBD2. CDR3 length: 16 residues. The V gene's germline CDR1 is SNHLY and CDR2 FYNNEI. Unmatched junction bases numbered 15, after V lost 4 bases and J lost 10 bases. The CDR3 reads CASSVGGGAGTNSQYF. The CDR3 bases are TGTGCCAGCAGTGTAGGCGGGGGGGCGGGGACTAACTCGCAGTATTTT.

This chain links TRBV5-1 with TRBJ2-7; D might be TRBD2 (6 bases). This CDR3 has 14 residues. The germline V gene encodes CDR1 SGHRS and CDR2 YFSETQ. The ends were cut back, 1 base at V and 6 bases at J, with 14 bases in the middle. CDR3 nucleotide sequence: TGCGCCAGCAGCTTGCCCGGACTAACCAGCGAGCAGTACTTC. Translating gives CASSLPGLTSEQYF.

This chain links TRBV27 with TRBJ1-5, with 12 bases matching TRBD1. This CDR3 region has 20 residues. Losses at the gene ends were 6 bases for V and 2 bases for J; bases not matched to a gene: 17. Germline CDR1 and CDR2: MNHEY and SMNVEV (reference sequence). The CDR3 sequence is CASSSSWRGQGAFGNQPQHF. The CDR3 DNA sequence: TGTGCCAGCAGCTCCTCCTGGAGGGGACAGGGGGCCTTTGGCAATCAGCCCCAGCATTTT.

The chain couples TRBV11-2 to TRBJ1-1, with D perhaps matching TRBD1 (5 bases). This CDR3 contains 14 residues. Germline assignment: CDR1 SGHAT and CDR2 FQNNGV. Trimming cost V 8 bases and J 7 bases, with 20 bases left between them. The CDR3 region has the DNA TGTGCCAGCTGCGGGACCCTCCTCGACGGTGAAGCTTTCTTT. This translates into CASCGTLLDGEAFF.

This chain joins TRBV5-4 and TRBJ2-1, with TRBD2 matching 11 bases. J gave up 0 bases and V 0 bases, and 8 bases lay outside the gene matches. The CDR3 extends over 19 amino acids. Germline values: CDR1 SGHNT, CDR2 YYREEE (reference sequence). The CDR3 sequence: CASSLGLAGIFSSYNEQFF. The CDR3 DNA is TGTGCCAGCAGCTTGGGACTAGCGGGAATTTTTTCCTCCTACAATGAGCAGTTCTTC.

The chain has TRBV5-1 and TRBJ2-7, with D maybe TRBD2 (5 bases). The CDR3 spans 14 residues. Trimming removed 1 base from V and 0 bases from J, with 8 bases in between. Germline V gives CDR1 SGHRS, CDR2 YFSETQ. CDR3 protein: CASSLSGSSYEQYF. CDR3 nucleotides: TGCGCCAGCAGCTTGTCGGGGAGCTCCTACGAGCAGTACTTC.

A few counts support this clone. The CDR3 region has the DNA TGTGCCAGCTCACCAAACAGGGAAGGCTACACCTTC. Amino acids: CASSPNREGYTF. This chain uses TRBV18 with TRBJ1-2; D may be TRBD1 (6 bases). The CDR3 consists of 12 residues. V lost 2 bases to trimming and J lost 8 bases, with 9 bases between them. CDR1 is KGHSH and CDR2 is LQKENI in the germline V gene.

V gene TRBV6-6 combines with J gene TRBJ2-3, with 7 bases that match TRBD1. Germline V gives CDR1 MNHNY, CDR2 SVGAGI (reference sequence). The CDR3 runs 16 residues. J was trimmed by 5 bases and V by 6 bases; bases with no gene match: 14. CDR3 loop: CASSFTPGGRGDTQYF. CDR3 DNA: TGTGCCAGCAGCTTCACGCCAGGGGGACGGGGAGATACGCAGTATTTT.

The chain carries TRBV28 and TRBJ1-1, with a weak D call TRBD1 (6 bases). Germline CDR1 MDHEN, CDR2 SYDVKM. The CDR3 has 14 residues. V dropped 3 bases and J dropped 0 bases, with 8 bases sitting between them. The CDR3 DNA reads TGTGCCAGCAGTTTGGGGGGGCTGAACACTGAAGCTTTCTTT. The encoded protein is CASSLGGLNTEAFF.

The V call is TRBV9, the J call TRBJ2-2, with 11 bases aligning to TRBD2. This CDR3 has 17 amino acids. Germline loops: CDR1 SGDLS, CDR2 YYNGEE. The ends lost 2 bases at V and 8 bases at J; junction bases unmatched: 11. CDR3 in amino acids: CASSVLAGGPTPGELFF. The CDR3 coding sequence is TGTGCCAGCAGCGTTCTAGCGGGGGGCCCTACTCCGGGGGAGCTGTTTTTT.

J is TRBJ2-2 and V is TRBV5-5; 7 positions match TRBD1. The J segment lost 5 bases and the V segment lost 4 bases, leaving 8 bases of the junction unmatched. This CDR3 is 15 amino acids long. Germline V gene lookup returns CDR1 SGHKS and CDR2 YYEKEE (reference sequence). CDR3 bases: TGTGCCAGCAGCAACCTTAGACAGGGAACCGGGGAGCTGTTTTTT. The encoded protein is CASSNLRQGTGELFF. Full variable domain (outside the CDR3, taken from reference TRBV5-5 and TRBJ2-2): DAGVTQSPTHLIKTRGQQVTLRCSPISGHKSVSWYQQVLGQGPQFIFQYYEKEERGRGNFPDRFSARQFPNYSSELNVNALLLGDSALYLCASSNLRQGTGELFFGEGSRLTVL.

The chain is built from TRBV9 and TRBJ2-7; tentatively, D is TRBD1 (5 bases). Germline V lookup: CDR1 SGDLS, CDR2 YYNGEE. This CDR3 region has 13 residues. Trimming took 2 bases from V and 0 from J, leaving 6 bases between them. The DNA for the CDR3 is TGTGCCAGCAGCGTTAGGGGCTCCTACGAGCAGTACTTC. It encodes CASSVRGSYEQYF.

J is TRBJ2-3 and V is TRBV4-2; 11 bases line up with TRBD1. Germline loops: CDR1 LGHNA, CDR2 YNFKEQ. The CDR3 is made up of 17 amino acids. After removal of 4 bases from V and 3 bases from J, the junction contained 9 bases not matched to a gene. CDR3: CASSPNRDRGLTDTQYF. The CDR3 bases are TGTGCCAGCAGCCCAAACCGGGACAGGGGGTTGACAGATACGCAGTATTTT.

Here the CDR3 DNA reads TGTGCCAGCAGTTTAGCGCAGGGTGGCAATCAGCCCCAGCATTTT. Its translation: CASSLAQGGNQPQHF. The rearrangement links TRBV27 to TRBJ1-5, with D possibly TRBD1 on 5 matching bases. The V gene lost 2 bases and the J gene lost 2 bases, with 10 bases spanning the gap. CDR1 and CDR2 from the germline V gene are MNHEY and SMNVEV (reference sequence). The CDR3 contains 15 residues.

This clone was picked up one time. The J gene is TRBJ1-1, the V gene TRBV30; a weak D match, TRBD1 (5 bases). V shed 1 base and J shed 6 bases, with 6 bases lying between them. The CDR3 is 11 amino acids. Germline lookup yields CDR1 GTSNPN and CDR2 SVGIG (reference sequence). Written as DNA, the CDR3 is TGTGCCTGGAGTGGGGGGGCTGAAGCTTTCTTT. As protein: CAWSGGAEAFF.

The chain carries TRBV18 and TRBJ1-1; TRBD1 matches at 7 bases. With V trimmed by 3 bases and J by 4 bases, 5 bases remained unmatched. Germline CDR1 is KGHSH and CDR2 is LQKENI. The CDR3 spans 14 residues. The CDR3 region has the DNA TGTGCCAGCTCACCGGGACAGATGGGCACTGAAGCTTTCTTT. Translating it yields CASSPGQMGTEAFF.

This chain connects TRBV9 to TRBJ2-3, with D perhaps matching TRBD1 (5 bases). The CDR3 is 16 residues long. Per germline, CDR1 SGDLS and CDR2 YYNGEE. V lost 0 bases to trimming and J lost 0 bases, with 11 bases between them. The DNA of the CDR3 is TGTGCCAGCAGCGTAGAGACAGTGCCTAGCACAGATACGCAGTATTTT. Translating it yields CASSVETVPSTDTQYF.

This clone was counted a single time. This rearrangement joins TRBV5-1 to TRBJ1-1; 7 bases match TRBD1. Per the germline V gene, CDR1 is SGHRS and CDR2 is YFSETQ. The CDR3 sequence is 14 residues long. V shed 6 bases, J shed 1 base, and the junction held 6 bases outside the gene matches. CDR3 loop: CASNQQGPNTEAFF. CDR3 DNA: TGCGCCAGCAATCAACAGGGGCCGAACACTGAAGCTTTCTTT. Combining the CDR3 with reference TRBV5-1 and TRBJ1-1 gives the whole variable domain KAGVTQTPRYLIKTRGQQVTLSCSPISGHRSVSWYQQTPGQGLQFLFEYFSETQRNKGNFPGRFSGRQFSNSRSEMNVSTLELGDSALYLCASNQQGPNTEAFFGQGTRLTVV.

A remark on this clone: At one end, the junction sequence differs from germline, possibly due to a read error. This chain links TRBV5-1 with TRBJ2-7; TRBD1 is a possible D gene (6 bases). The CDR3 loop spans 14 amino acids. Germline values: CDR1 SGHRS, CDR2 YFSETQ. The CDR3 DNA follows: TGCGCCAGCAGCTTAACCGGGACACCCTATGAGCAGTACTTC. Translating it yields CASSLTGTPYEQYF.